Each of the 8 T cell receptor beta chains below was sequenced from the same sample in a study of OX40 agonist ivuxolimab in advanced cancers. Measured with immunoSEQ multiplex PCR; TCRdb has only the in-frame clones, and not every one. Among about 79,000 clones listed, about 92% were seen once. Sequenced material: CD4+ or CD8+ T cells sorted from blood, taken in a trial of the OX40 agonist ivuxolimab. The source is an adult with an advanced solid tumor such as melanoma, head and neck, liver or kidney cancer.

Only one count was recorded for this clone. CDR3 nucleotide sequence: TGTGCCAGCTGGGGGAGGGCAGATACGCAGTATTTT. Translating gives CASWGRADTQYF. The chain combines TRBV28 with TRBJ2-3, with 7 bases that match TRBD2. V was pared by 8 bases and J by 4 bases, with 3 bases of the junction left unmatched. This CDR3 is 12 amino acids long. The germline V gene has CDR1 MDHEN and CDR2 SYDVKM.

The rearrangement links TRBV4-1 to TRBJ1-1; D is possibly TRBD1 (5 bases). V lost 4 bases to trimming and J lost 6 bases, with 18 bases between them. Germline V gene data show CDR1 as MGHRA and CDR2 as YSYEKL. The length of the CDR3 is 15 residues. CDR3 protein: CASSLNTLGVAEAFF. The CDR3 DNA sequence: TGCGCCAGCAGCCTTAATACACTGGGGGTTGCTGAAGCTTTCTTT.

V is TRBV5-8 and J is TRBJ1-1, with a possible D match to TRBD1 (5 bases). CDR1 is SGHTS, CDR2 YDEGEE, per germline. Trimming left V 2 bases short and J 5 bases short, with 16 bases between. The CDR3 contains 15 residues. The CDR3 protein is CASSFPRGRHTEAFF. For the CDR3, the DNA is TGTGCCAGCAGCTTCCCAAGGGGCAGGCATACTGAAGCTTTCTTT.

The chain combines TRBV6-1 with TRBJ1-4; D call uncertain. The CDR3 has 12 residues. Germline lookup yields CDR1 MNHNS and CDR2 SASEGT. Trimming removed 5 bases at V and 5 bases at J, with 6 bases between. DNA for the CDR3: TGTGCCAGCAGTCTCGGGAATGAAAAACTGTTTTTT. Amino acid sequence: CASSLGNEKLFF.

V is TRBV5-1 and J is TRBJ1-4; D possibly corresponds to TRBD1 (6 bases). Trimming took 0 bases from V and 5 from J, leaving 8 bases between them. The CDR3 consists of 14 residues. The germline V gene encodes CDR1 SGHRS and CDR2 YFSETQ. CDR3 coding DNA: TGCGCCAGCAGCTTGGTACAGGGAAATGAAAAACTGTTTTTT. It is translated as CASSLVQGNEKLFF.

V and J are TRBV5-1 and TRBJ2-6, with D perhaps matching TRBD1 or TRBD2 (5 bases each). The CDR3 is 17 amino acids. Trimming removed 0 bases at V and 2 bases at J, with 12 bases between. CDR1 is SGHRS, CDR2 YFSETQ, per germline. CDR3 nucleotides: TGCGCCAGCAGCTTGGGGGGACGGACGGCTGGGGCCAACGTCCTGACTTTC. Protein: CASSLGGRTAGANVLTF.

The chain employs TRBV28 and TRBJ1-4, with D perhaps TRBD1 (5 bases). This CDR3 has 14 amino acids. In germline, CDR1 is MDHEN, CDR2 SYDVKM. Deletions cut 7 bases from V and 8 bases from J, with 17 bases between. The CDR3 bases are TGTGCCAGCAATTTTTTTAGGGGTAGAGAAAAACTGTTTTTT. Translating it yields CASNFFRGREKLFF.

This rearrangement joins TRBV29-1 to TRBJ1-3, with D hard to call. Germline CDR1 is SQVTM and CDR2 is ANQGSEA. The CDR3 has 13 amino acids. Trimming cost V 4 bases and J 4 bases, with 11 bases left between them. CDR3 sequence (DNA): TGCAGCGTTGTAGGTGGGTTCGGAAACACCATATATTTT. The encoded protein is CSVVGGFGNTIYF.